This T cell receptor (beta chain) was obtained from a study of early T cells in non-severe SARS-CoV-2 infection. A single record per CDR3 protein comes from TCRdb applying MiXCR to the 5' RACE reads. The table has around 80,000 distinct CDR3 sequences, over 10% seen once; the top ten hold 6%. There are 15 residues in the CDR3. Trimming at V came to 4 bases and at J to 3 bases, leaving 7 bases not matched to a gene. Germline V CDR1 and CDR2: SGHNT, YYREEE (reference sequence). At least ten counts were recorded for this clonotype. The sample taken for sequencing was whole blood. V usage is TRBV5-4 and J usage is TRBJ1-5, with TRBD1 identical over 7 bases. The source of this sequence is an adult who was a healthcare worker with PCR-confirmed SARS-CoV-2 infection or an uninfected control (not recorded which). CDR3 in DNA: TGTGCCAGCAGCCCCTCGACAGGGCCCAATCAGCCCCAGCATTTT. Residues: CASSPSTGPNQPQHF.